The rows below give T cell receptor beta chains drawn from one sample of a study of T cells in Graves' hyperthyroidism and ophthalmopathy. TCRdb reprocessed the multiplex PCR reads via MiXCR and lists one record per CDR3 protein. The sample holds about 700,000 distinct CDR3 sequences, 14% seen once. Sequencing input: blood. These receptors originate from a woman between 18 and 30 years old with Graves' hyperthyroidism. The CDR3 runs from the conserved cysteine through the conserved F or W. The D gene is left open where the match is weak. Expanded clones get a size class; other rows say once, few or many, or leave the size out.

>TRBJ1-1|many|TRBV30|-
CACQKNTEAFF
TGTGCCTGTCAGAAGAACACTGAAGCTTTCTTT
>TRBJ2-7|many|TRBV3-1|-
CASSQEDKGGYEQYF
TGTGCCAGCAGCCAAGAGGACAAAGGAGGTTACGAGCAGTACTTC
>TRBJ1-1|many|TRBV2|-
CASSEKSGARAFF
TGTGCCAGCAGTGAAAAATCAGGGGCGAGAGCTTTCTTT
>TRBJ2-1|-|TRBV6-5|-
CDSSYSSGLPPHNEQFF
TGTGACAGCAGTTACTCCTCCGGACTCCCTCCCCACAATGAGCAGTTCTTC
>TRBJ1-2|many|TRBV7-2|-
CASSLQANYGYTF
TGTGCCAGCAGCTTGCAGGCGAACTATGGCTACACCTTC
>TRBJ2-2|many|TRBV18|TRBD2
CASSSRGRAGGELFF
TGTGCCAGCTCATCGCGCGGGAGGGCCGGCGGGGAGCTGTTTTTT
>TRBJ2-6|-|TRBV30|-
CAWSVRGDRRRRGANVLTF
TGTGCCTGGAGTGTACGGGGAGACAGACGGAGGAGAGGGGCCAACGTCCTGACTTTC
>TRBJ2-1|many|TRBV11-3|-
CASSFSEVYNEQFF
TGTGCCAGCAGCTTCTCGGAGGTTTACAATGAGCAGTTCTTC
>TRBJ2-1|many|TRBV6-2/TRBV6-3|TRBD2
CASSYGSGSNNEQFF
TGTGCCAGCAGTTACGGTAGCGGGAGCAACAATGAGCAGTTCTTC
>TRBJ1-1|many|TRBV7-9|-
CASSFGQSILWGTEAFF
TGTGCCAGCAGCTTTGGACAGAGCATACTATGGGGCACTGAAGCTTTCTTT
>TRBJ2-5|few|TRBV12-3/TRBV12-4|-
CASSEQGSETQYF
TGTGCCAGCAGCGAACAGGGCTCAGAGACCCAGTACTTC
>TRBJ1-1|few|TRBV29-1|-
CSGPGPPNTEAFF
TGCAGCGGCCCCGGGCCCCCGAACACTGAAGCTTTCTTT
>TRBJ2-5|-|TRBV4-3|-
CASSQGLQATQYF
TGCGCCAGCAGCCAGGGACTCCAAGCGACCCAGTACTTC
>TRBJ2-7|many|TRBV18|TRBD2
CASSPNPSGYEQYF
TGTGCCAGCTCACCAAATCCTAGCGGCTACGAGCAGTACTTC
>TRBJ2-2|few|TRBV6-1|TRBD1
CASVKRGQATGTGELFF
TGTGCCAGCGTGAAGAGAGGACAGGCCACGGGCACCGGGGAGCTGTTTTTT
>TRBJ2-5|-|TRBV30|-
CAWSRTLGETQYF
TGTGCCTGGAGTAGGACCCTGGGGGAGACCCAGTACTTC
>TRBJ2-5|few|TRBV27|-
CASSLFPDSGETQYF
TGTGCCAGCAGTTTATTCCCGGACAGTGGGGAGACCCAGTACTTC
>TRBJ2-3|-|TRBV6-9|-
CASGRGSPTDTQYF
TGTGCCAGCGGCCGGGGATCCCCCACAGATACGCAGTATTTT
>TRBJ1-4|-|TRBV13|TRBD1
CASSSGTAVNEKLFF
TGTGCCAGCAGCTCTGGGACAGCCGTTAATGAAAAACTGTTTTTT
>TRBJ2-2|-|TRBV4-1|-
CASSQPWGEYSGELFF
TGCGCCAGCAGCCAACCTTGGGGAGAATACAGCGGGGAGCTGTTTTTT